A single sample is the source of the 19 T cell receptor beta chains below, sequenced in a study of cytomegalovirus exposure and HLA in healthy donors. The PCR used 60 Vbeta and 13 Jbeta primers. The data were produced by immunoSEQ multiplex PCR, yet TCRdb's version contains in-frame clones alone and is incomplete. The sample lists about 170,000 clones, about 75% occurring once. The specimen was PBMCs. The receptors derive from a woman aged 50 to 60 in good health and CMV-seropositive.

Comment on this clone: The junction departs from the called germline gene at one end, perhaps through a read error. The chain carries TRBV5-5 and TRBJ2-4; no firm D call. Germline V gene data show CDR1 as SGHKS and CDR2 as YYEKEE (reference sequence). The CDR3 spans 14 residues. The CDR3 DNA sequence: TGTGCCAGCAGCTCTTACGTAGCCAAAAACATTCAGTACTTT. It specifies CASSSYVAKNIQYF.

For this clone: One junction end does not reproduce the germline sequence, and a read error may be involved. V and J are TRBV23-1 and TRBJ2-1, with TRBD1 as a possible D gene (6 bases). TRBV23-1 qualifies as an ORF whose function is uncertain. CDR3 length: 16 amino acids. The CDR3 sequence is CASSQGGQSSYNEQLF. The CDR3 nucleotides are TGCGCCAGCAGTCAAGGGGGCCAGAGCTCCTACAATGAGCAGCTCTTC.

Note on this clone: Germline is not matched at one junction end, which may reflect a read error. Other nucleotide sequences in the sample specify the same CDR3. The CDR3: CASSLSPGTGGVLTF. CDR3 coding DNA: TGCGCCAGCAGCCTGAGTCCCGGGACAGGGGGCGTCCTGACCTTC. The chain has TRBV5-1 and TRBJ2-6; the match to TRBD1 covers 12 bases. The CDR3 is 15 residues long. CDR1 is SGHRS and CDR2 is YFSETQ in the germline V gene.

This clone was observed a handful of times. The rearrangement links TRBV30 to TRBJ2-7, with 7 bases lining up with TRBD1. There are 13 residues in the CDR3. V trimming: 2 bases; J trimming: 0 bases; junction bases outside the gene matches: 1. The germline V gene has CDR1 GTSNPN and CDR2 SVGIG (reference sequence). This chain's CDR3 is CAWSRDSSYEQYF. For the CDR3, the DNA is TGTGCCTGGAGTCGGGACAGCTCCTACGAGCAGTACTTC.

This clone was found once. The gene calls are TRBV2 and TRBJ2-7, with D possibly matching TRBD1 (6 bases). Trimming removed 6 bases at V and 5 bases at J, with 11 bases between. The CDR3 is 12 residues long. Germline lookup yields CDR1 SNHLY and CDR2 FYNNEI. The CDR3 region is CASSQGTHEQYF. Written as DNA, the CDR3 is TGTGCCAGCAGCCAGGGGACCCACGAGCAGTACTTC. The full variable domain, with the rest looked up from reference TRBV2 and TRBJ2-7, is EPEVTQTPSHQVTQMGQEVILRCVPISNHLYFYWYRQILGQKVEFLVSFYNNEISEKSEIFDDQFSVERPDGSNFTLKIRSTKLEDSAMYFCASSQGTHEQYFGPGTRLTVT.

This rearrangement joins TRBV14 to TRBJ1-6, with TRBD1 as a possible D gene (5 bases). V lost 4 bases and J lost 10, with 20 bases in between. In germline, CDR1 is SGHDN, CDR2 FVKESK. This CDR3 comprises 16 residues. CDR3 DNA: TGTGCCAGCAGCCGAATCCAACAGCGCGGGGGATCACCCCTCCACTTT. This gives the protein CASSRIQQRGGSPLHF.

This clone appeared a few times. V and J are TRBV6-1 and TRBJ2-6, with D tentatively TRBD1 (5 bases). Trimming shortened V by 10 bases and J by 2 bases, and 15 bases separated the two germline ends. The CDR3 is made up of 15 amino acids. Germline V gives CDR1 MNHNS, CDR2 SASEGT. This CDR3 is CAISLGLAGANVLTF. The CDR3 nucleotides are TGTGCCATATCCCTGGGGCTAGCTGGGGCCAACGTCCTGACTTTC.

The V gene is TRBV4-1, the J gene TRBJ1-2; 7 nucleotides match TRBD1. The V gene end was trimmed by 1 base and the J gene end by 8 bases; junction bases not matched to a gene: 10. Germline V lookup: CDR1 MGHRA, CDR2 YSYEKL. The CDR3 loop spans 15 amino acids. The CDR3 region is CASSQVSTGRWGYTF. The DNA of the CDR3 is TGCGCCAGCAGCCAAGTTTCGACAGGGCGATGGGGCTACACCTTC.

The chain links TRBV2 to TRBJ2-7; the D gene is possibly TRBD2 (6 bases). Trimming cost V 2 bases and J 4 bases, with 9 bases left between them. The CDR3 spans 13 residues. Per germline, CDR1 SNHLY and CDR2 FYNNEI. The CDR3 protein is CASSEREAYEQYF. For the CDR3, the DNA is TGTGCCAGCAGTGAAAGGGAGGCTTACGAGCAGTACTTC.

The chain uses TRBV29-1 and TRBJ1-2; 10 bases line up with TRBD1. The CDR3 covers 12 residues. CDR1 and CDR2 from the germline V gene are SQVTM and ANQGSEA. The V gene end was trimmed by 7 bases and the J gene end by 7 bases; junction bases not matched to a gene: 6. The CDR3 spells CSAGDRGCGYTF. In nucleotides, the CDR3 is TGCAGCGCCGGGGACAGGGGCTGTGGCTACACCTTC.

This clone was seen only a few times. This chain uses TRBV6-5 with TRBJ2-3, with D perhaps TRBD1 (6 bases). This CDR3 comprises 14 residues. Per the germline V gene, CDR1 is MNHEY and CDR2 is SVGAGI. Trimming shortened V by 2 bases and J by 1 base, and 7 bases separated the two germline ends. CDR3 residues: CASSYKGGTDTQYF. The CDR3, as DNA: TGTGCCAGCAGTTACAAGGGGGGCACAGATACGCAGTATTTT.

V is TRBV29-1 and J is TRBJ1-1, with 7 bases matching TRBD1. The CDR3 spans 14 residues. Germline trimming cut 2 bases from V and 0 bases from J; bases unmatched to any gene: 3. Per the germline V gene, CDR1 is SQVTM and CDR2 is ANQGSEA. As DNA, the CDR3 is TGCAGCGTTGAACGGGACAGTGTGAACACTGAAGCTTTCTTT. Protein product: CSVERDSVNTEAFF. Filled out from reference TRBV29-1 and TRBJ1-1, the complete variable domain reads SAVISQKPSRDICQRGTSLTIQCQVDSQVTMMFWYRQQPGQSLTLIATANQGSEATYESGFVIDKFPISRPNLTFSTLTVSNMSPEDSSIYLCSVERDSVNTEAFFGQGTRLTVV.

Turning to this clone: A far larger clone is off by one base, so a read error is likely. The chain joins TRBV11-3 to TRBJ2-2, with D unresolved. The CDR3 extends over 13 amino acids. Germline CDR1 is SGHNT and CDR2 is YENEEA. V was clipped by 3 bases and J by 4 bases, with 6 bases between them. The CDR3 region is CASSFQFTGELFF. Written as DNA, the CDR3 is TGTGCCAGCAGCTTTCAGTTCACCGGGGAGCTGTTTTTT.

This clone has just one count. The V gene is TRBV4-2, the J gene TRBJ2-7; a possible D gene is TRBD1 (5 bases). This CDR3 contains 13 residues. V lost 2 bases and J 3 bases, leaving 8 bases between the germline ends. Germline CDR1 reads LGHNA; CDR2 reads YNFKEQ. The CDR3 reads CASSQKGNYEQYF. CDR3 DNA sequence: TGTGCCAGCAGCCAAAAGGGGAACTACGAGCAGTACTTC.

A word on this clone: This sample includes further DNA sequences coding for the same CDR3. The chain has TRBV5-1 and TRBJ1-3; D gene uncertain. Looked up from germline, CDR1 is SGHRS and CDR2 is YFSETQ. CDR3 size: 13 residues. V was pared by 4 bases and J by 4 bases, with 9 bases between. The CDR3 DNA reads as TGCGCCAGCAGCCTAATCCCAGGAAACACCATATATTTT. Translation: CASSLIPGNTIYF.

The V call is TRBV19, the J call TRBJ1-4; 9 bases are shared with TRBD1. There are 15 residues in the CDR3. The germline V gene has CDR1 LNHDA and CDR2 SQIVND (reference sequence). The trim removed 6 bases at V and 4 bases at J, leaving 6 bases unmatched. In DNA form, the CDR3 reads TGTGCCAGTAGATGGACAGGGGCGGGTAATGAAAAACTGTTTTTT. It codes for CASRWTGAGNEKLFF.

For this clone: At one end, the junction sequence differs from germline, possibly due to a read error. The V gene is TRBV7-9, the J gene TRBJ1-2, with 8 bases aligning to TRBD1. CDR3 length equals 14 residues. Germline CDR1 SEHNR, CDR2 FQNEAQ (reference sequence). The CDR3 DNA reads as TGTGCCAGCAGAGAGACAGGGGCTAACTATGGCTACCCCTTC. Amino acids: CASRETGANYGYPF.

CDR3 nucleotide sequence: TGTGCCAGCAGCCCCAGGGGGGAGACCCAGTACTTC. Protein: CASSPRGETQYF. The J gene is TRBJ2-5, the V gene TRBV7-2; TRBD1 matches at 7 bases. V trimming: 5 bases; J trimming: 5 bases; junction bases outside the gene matches: 2. The germline CDR1 and CDR2 sequences are SGHTA and FQGNSA. The CDR3 runs 12 residues. The whole variable domain, filled in from reference TRBV7-2 and TRBJ2-5, reads GAGVSQSPSNKVTEKGKDVELRCDPISGHTALYWYRQSLGQGLEFLIYFQGNSAPDKSGLPSDRFSAERTGGSVSTLTIQRTQQEDSAVYLCASSPRGETQYFGPGTRLLVL.

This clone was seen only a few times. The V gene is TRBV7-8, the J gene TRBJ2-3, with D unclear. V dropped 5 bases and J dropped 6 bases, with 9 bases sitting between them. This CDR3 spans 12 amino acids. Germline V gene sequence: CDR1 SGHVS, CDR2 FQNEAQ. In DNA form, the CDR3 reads TGTGCCAGCAGCCCCCTCGGGGATACGCAGTATTTT. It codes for CASSPLGDTQYF.